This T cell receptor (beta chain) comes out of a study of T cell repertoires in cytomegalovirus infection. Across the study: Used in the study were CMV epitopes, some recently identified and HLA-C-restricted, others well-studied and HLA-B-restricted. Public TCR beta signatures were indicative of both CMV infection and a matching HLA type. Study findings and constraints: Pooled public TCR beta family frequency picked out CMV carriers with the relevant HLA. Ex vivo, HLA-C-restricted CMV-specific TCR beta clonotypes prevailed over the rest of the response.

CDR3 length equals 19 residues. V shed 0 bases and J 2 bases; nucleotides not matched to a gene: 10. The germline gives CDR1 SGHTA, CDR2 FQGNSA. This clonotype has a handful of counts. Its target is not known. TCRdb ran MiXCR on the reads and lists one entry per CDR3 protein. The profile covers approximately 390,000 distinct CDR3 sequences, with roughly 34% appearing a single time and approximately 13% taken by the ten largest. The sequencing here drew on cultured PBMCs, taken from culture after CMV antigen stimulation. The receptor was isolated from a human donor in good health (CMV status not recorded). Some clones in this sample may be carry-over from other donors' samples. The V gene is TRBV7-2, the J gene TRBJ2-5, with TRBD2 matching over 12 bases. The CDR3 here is CASSLAASGRAGYQETQYF. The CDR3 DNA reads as TGTGCCAGCAGCTTAGCGGCTAGCGGGAGGGCCGGCTATCAAGAGACCCAGTACTTC.